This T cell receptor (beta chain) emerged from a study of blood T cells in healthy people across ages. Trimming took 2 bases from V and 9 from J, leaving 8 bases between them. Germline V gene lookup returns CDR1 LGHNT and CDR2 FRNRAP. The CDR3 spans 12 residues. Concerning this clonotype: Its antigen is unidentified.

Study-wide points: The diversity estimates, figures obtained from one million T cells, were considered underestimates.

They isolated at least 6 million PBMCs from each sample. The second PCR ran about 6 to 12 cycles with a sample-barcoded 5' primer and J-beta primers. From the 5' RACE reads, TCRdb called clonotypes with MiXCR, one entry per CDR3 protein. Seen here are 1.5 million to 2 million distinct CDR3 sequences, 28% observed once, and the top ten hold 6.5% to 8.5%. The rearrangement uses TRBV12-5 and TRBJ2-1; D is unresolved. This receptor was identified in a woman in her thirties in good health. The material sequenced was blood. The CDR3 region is CASGLPGIEQFF. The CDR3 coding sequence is TGTGCTAGTGGTTTGCCTGGAATTGAGCAGTTCTTC.